The 27 T cell receptor beta chains given below trace back to one sample, sequenced in a study of shared clonotypes between healthy human individuals. TCRdb's table, derived via immunoSEQ multiplex PCR, lists solely in-frame clones and lacks some. Of nearly 500,000 clones listed, 76% are singletons. Sequenced material: PBMCs. The source is a middle-aged woman in good health. Some clones in this sample may be carry-over from other donors' samples.

This clone was observed once. CDR3 nucleotides: TGTGCCAGCAGCTTAGCCGGGAGGCGAAACACAGATACGCAGTATTTT. It specifies CASSLAGRRNTDTQYF. The rearrangement uses TRBV7-2 and TRBJ2-3; 7 bases line up with TRBD2. The CDR3 is made up of 16 amino acids. V gave up 0 bases and J gave up 2 bases; unmatched junction bases: 5. The V gene's germline CDR1 is SGHTA and CDR2 FQGNSA.

Details on this clone: The junction differs from germline at one of its ends, possibly a read error. The chain links TRBV6-5 to TRBJ2-5, with a tentative D call TRBD1 (5 bases). CDR3 length: 16 amino acids. Looked up from germline, CDR1 is MNHEY and CDR2 is SVGAGI. The CDR3 region has the DNA TGTGCCAGCAGCTACTTCGCAGCGACTCGACAGGAGACCCAGTACTTC. Translating gives CASSYFAATRQETQYF.

The chain has TRBV29-1 and TRBJ1-1, with 7 nucleotides matching TRBD1. Trimming cost V 5 bases and J 8 bases; bases outside gene matches: 11. The CDR3 loop spans 13 amino acids. Germline V gene lookup returns CDR1 SQVTM and CDR2 ANQGSEA. The DNA for the CDR3 is TGCAGCGTTAAGTTAGGGGGCGGCGGGGAAGCTTTCTTT. This translates into CSVKLGGGGEAFF.

This clone has only one observation. This sequence joins TRBV18 and TRBJ2-1, with D tentatively TRBD2 (5 bases). V lost 1 base and J lost 10, with 8 bases in between. CDR3 length: 12 amino acids. The germline V gene has CDR1 KGHSH and CDR2 LQKENI. The CDR3 nucleotides read TGTGCCAGCTCACCACGCGGGTACGAGCAGTTCTTC. As protein: CASSPRGYEQFF.

The rearrangement joins TRBV7-9 to TRBJ1-3; D may be TRBD1 (6 bases). Per the germline V gene, CDR1 is SEHNR and CDR2 is FQNEAQ (reference sequence). This CDR3 region has 15 residues. The V gene lost 4 bases and the J gene lost 3 bases, with 13 bases spanning the gap. The CDR3 sequence is CASSWAGGLGNTIYF. The CDR3 DNA sequence: TGTGCCAGCAGCTGGGCGGGGGGCCTTGGAAACACCATATATTTT. The whole variable domain, filled in from reference TRBV7-9 and TRBJ1-3, reads DTGVSQNPRHKITKRGQNVTFRCDPISEHNRLYWYRQTLGQGPEFLTYFQNEAQLEKSRLLSDRFSAERPKGSFSTLEIQRTEQGDSAMYLCASSWAGGLGNTIYFGEGSWLTVV.

The V gene is TRBV6-1, the J gene TRBJ1-1, with a weak D call TRBD1 (5 bases). The V end was cut by 8 bases, the J end by 10 bases, with 14 bases between. Germline loops: CDR1 MNHNS, CDR2 SASEGT. The CDR3 totals 11 residues. CDR3 DNA: TGTGCCAGCGGCGGGGCCCAGGGAGCTTTCTTT. Translated: CASGGAQGAFF.

The chain recombines TRBV6-5 with TRBJ2-5; D uncertain. The J call may be in error: the DNA end matches TRBJ2-7 better. This CDR3 has 13 residues. Germline V CDR1 and CDR2: MNHEY, SVGAGI. This CDR3 reads CASTGQNTYEQYF. The CDR3 DNA sequence: TGTGCCAGCACTGGGCAGAATACCTACGAGCAGTACTTC.

The CDR3 DNA sequence: TGTGCCAGCAGCTACAGGACTAGCGGGAGCACAGATACGCAGTATTTT. This encodes CASSYRTSGSTDTQYF. The chain is built from TRBV5-4 and TRBJ2-3; 11 bases line up with TRBD2. CDR3 length: 16 residues. From germline, CDR1 is SGHNT and CDR2 YYREEE (reference sequence). V shed 3 bases, J shed 0 bases, and the junction held 3 bases outside the gene matches.

The chain employs TRBV19 and TRBJ2-7, with 8 positions matching TRBD2. With 1 base clipped from V and 6 bases from J, the junction kept 11 bases outside the gene matches. This CDR3 contains 16 residues. Germline V gene sequence: CDR1 LNHDA, CDR2 SQIVND (reference sequence). The CDR3 region has the DNA TGTGCCAGTAGTATAGGTCTAGCGGGCCCTTTAGGCGAGCAGTACTTC. This codes for CASSIGLAGPLGEQYF.

This sequence joins TRBV4-3 and TRBJ2-5; no reliable D call. Gene TRBJ2-7 matches the end of the DNA better, so the J call may be wrong. Germline V gene data show CDR1 as LGHNA and CDR2 as YSLEER. The CDR3 loop spans 14 amino acids. CDR3 nucleotides: TGCGCCAGCAGCCAAGATCGAGCAAGCTACGAGCAGTACTTC. This translates into CASSQDRASYEQYF.

This clone was detected ten times or more. This same CDR3 is encoded by further DNA sequences in the sample. The CDR3, as DNA: TGCACCAGCAGCCAAGATCGGGAGCTAGCGGGGTCCCCGGACACCGGGGAGCTGTTTTTT. Amino acid sequence: CTSSQDRELAGSPDTGELFF. This chain uses TRBV1 with TRBJ2-2; the DNA was not compared with TRBD2, the D call given in the table. TRBV1 constitutes a pseudogene. This CDR3 has 20 residues.

The rearrangement links TRBV7-6 to TRBJ1-3, with D possibly TRBD1 on 5 matching bases. CDR1 SGHVS and CDR2 FNYEAQ come from the germline V gene. The V and J ends lost 4 bases and 0 bases respectively, with 13 bases between them. The CDR3 totals 16 residues. The CDR3 loop is CASSYGTVSSGNTIYF. In nucleotides, the CDR3 is TGTGCCAGCAGCTACGGGACGGTGAGCTCTGGAAACACCATATATTTT.

This sequence joins TRBV11-2 and TRBJ1-3, with D uncertain. V was trimmed by 5 bases and J by 0 bases, leaving 11 bases between them. CDR1 and CDR2 from the germline V gene are SGHAT and FQNNGV. The CDR3 contains 15 residues. The CDR3 loop is CASSPSLGSGNTIYF. The CDR3 nucleotides are TGTGCCAGCAGCCCCAGCCTGGGCTCTGGAAACACCATATATTTT.

The V gene is TRBV2, the J gene TRBJ2-7; TRBD2 aligns across 8 bases. Germline assignment: CDR1 SNHLY and CDR2 FYNNEI. The CDR3 loop spans 14 amino acids. J lost 4 bases, V lost 2 bases, and 4 bases had no gene match. In DNA, the CDR3 is TGTGCCAGCAGTGAAAACGGGAGGGTGTACGAGCAGTACTTC. Protein product: CASSENGRVYEQYF.

In this sample, this clone turned up many times. The chain has TRBV5-1 and TRBJ1-2, with D perhaps TRBD1 (6 bases). V was trimmed by 4 bases and J by 3 bases, leaving 10 bases between them. Germline CDR1 SGHRS, CDR2 YFSETQ. The CDR3 spans 13 residues. In nucleotides, the CDR3 is TGCGCCAGCAGCCCCAACAGGGACTATGGCTACACCTTC. Its translation is CASSPNRDYGYTF. The variable domain in full, completed from reference TRBV5-1 and TRBJ1-2, reads KAGVTQTPRYLIKTRGQQVTLSCSPISGHRSVSWYQQTPGQGLQFLFEYFSETQRNKGNFPGRFSGRQFSNSRSEMNVSTLELGDSALYLCASSPNRDYGYTFGSGTRLTVV.

This clone has only one observation. The chain has TRBV2 and TRBJ1-2; no reliable D call. Germline CDR1 reads SNHLY; CDR2 reads FYNNEI. There are 12 residues in the CDR3. Trimming pared 7 bases from V and 1 base from J, leaving 7 bases between. DNA for the CDR3: TGTGCCAGCAATGCTTATAACTATGGCTACACCTTC. Its translation: CASNAYNYGYTF.

The V call is TRBV2, the J call TRBJ2-5; D is perhaps TRBD2 (5 bases). This CDR3 is built from 14 residues. V dropped 7 bases and J dropped 6 bases, with 18 bases sitting between them. Looked up from germline, CDR1 is SNHLY and CDR2 is FYNNEI. Here the CDR3 reads CASTALRAPKTQYF. The CDR3 DNA is TGTGCCAGCACTGCGCTGCGGGCCCCGAAGACCCAGTACTTC.

As concerns this clone: The conserved phenylalanine or tryptophan is not found at the CDR3 terminus, so this likely reflects a read error. Other DNA sequences of this sample code for an identical CDR3. CDR3 in DNA: TGTGCCAGCAGCTTAGTCGGTTCGAACACTGAAGCTTTCCTG. This codes for CASSLVGSNTEAFL. The rearrangement uses TRBV7-3 and TRBJ1-1, with D unresolved. Between the trimmed V and J ends, which lost 2 bases and 1 base, there was a span of 8 bases. Per the germline V gene, CDR1 is SGHTA and CDR2 is FQGTGA. This CDR3 has 14 amino acids.

This rearrangement joins TRBV7-8 to TRBJ2-7, with unresolved D. The CDR3 loop spans 14 amino acids. Germline loops: CDR1 SGHVS, CDR2 FQNEAQ. V shed 5 bases and J shed 3 bases, with 14 bases lying between them. CDR3: CASSPLGPHYEQYF. The CDR3, as DNA: TGTGCCAGCAGCCCATTGGGTCCTCACTACGAGCAGTACTTC.

This clone was observed a few times. The rearrangement joins TRBV6-1 to TRBJ2-1; D gene uncertain. The V end was cut by 1 base, the J end by 7 bases, with 5 bases between. The germline CDR1 and CDR2 sequences are MNHNS and SASEGT. This CDR3 spans 12 amino acids. CDR3 nucleotide sequence: TGTGCCAGCAGTGAAGGTCGTAATGAGCAGTTCTTC. Its translation: CASSEGRNEQFF.

The chain is built from TRBV27 and TRBJ2-1; TRBD2 matches at 7 bases. The CDR3 covers 14 residues. Germline trimming cut 5 bases from V and 5 bases from J; bases unmatched to any gene: 6. Germline CDR1 and CDR2: MNHEY and SMNVEV (reference sequence). The CDR3 DNA sequence: TGTGCCAGCAGTCCGTCGACTAGCCACAATGAGCAGTTCTTC. This sequence encodes CASSPSTSHNEQFF.

A remark on this clone: A read error likely explains this, since a far larger clone differs by one base. V is TRBV7-3 and J is TRBJ2-2; 8 nucleotides agree with TRBD2. Trimming took 1 base from V and 4 from J; bases not matched to a gene: 5. CDR1 is SGHTA and CDR2 is FQGTGA in the germline V gene. The CDR3 covers 16 residues. CDR3 sequence: CASSLRGGRSTGELFF. The CDR3 coding sequence is TGTGCCAGCAGCTTAAGGGGCGGGAGGAGCACCGGGGAGCTGTTTTTT.

This chain connects TRBV27 to TRBJ1-5, with unresolved D. The length of the CDR3 is 13 residues. Between the trimmed V and J ends, which lost 0 bases and 6 bases, there was a span of 6 bases. From germline, CDR1 is MNHEY and CDR2 SMNVEV (reference sequence). The CDR3 spells CASSLSRVQPQHF. In nucleotides, the CDR3 is TGTGCCAGCAGTTTATCGAGGGTTCAGCCCCAGCATTTT.

The chain couples TRBV11-3 to TRBJ2-7; 10 positions agree with TRBD2. V was clipped by 3 bases and J by 2 bases; unmatched bases: 10. The CDR3 is 17 amino acids. The V gene's germline CDR1 is SGHNT and CDR2 YENEEA. CDR3: CASSFDLPGTSAYEQYF. CDR3 DNA: TGTGCCAGCAGCTTCGACCTACCCGGGACTAGCGCCTACGAGCAGTACTTC.

The J gene is TRBJ2-1, the V gene TRBV27; 15 bases fit TRBD2. J gave up 6 bases and V 4 bases, and 4 bases lay outside the gene matches. Per germline, CDR1 MNHEY and CDR2 SMNVEV (reference sequence). The CDR3 loop spans 16 amino acids. CDR3 DNA sequence: TGTGCCAGCAGTTATTGGACTAGCGGGAGGGTCAATGAGCAGTTCTTC. This codes for CASSYWTSGRVNEQFF.

The chain couples TRBV27 to TRBJ2-1; 11 nucleotides agree with TRBD2. This CDR3 is built from 17 residues. V shed 2 bases, J shed 4 bases, and the junction held 7 bases outside the gene matches. Germline V lookup: CDR1 MNHEY, CDR2 SMNVEV (reference sequence). In nucleotides, the CDR3 is TGTGCCAGCAGTTTACGACTAGCGGGACGGGCGTACAATGAGCAGTTCTTC. Translating gives CASSLRLAGRAYNEQFF.

Concerning this clone itself: At one end, the junction sequence differs from germline, possibly due to a read error. V gene TRBV28 combines with J gene TRBJ2-7; 9 bases match TRBD1. Germline CDR1 reads MDHEN; CDR2 reads SYDVKM. This CDR3 spans 15 amino acids. The CDR3 sequence: CASSPRTGAPGEQWF. CDR3 sequence (DNA): TGTGCCAGCAGTCCCCGGACAGGGGCTCCCGGCGAGCAGTGGTTC.